The rows below give T cell receptor beta chains drawn from one sample of a study of blood T cell repertoires in COVID-19. The repertoire was sequenced with immunoSEQ multiplex PCR; TCRdb's copy has only in-frame clones and lacks some. Of some 270,000 clones listed, around 90% were seen once; the top ten hold roughly 2.3%. The sequencing sample was made of peripheral blood. Receptors were obtained from a man aged 45-65 years with acute or convalescent COVID-19. The CDR3 runs from the conserved cysteine through the conserved F or W. The order of the fields is clone size, V gene, D gene, J gene, CDR3 DNA, CDR3 protein. A D gene is named only where the DNA matches it firmly. The size of a clone is reported for some rows only, either as once, few or many, or as a class for expanded clones.

clone size: -; V gene: TRBV3-1/TRBV3-2; D gene: -; J gene: TRBJ2-1; CDR3 DNA: TGTGCCAGCAGCCAAAGGGGGACTACCTACAATGAGCAGTTCTTC; CDR3 protein: CASSQRGTTYNEQFF
clone size: -; V gene: TRBV30; D gene: -; J gene: TRBJ2-5; CDR3 DNA: TGTGCCTGGAGTGCCTTAGAGACCCAGTACTTC; CDR3 protein: CAWSALETQYF
clone size: -; V gene: TRBV5-1; D gene: -; J gene: TRBJ2-7; CDR3 DNA: TGCGCCAGCAGCTTGCGTGGAGGGGGCAAGGACGAGCAGTACTTC; CDR3 protein: CASSLRGGGKDEQYF
clone size: -; V gene: TRBV15; D gene: TRBD2; J gene: TRBJ2-5; CDR3 DNA: TGTGCTACGGGAGGCCGGTACCAAGAGACCCAGTACTTC; CDR3 protein: CATGGRYQETQYF
clone size: -; V gene: TRBV2; D gene: TRBD2; J gene: TRBJ2-3; CDR3 DNA: TGTGCCAGCAGTGATGATCCGGGAGGGTCTAGCGGGGGGGCAACAGATACGCAGTATTTT; CDR3 protein: CASSDDPGGSSGGATDTQYF
clone size: -; V gene: TRBV18; D gene: -; J gene: TRBJ1-4; CDR3 DNA: TGTGCCAGCTCACCGTTAAAACAGGGTCACGAAAAACTGTTTTTT; CDR3 protein: CASSPLKQGHEKLFF
clone size: -; V gene: TRBV19; D gene: TRBD1; J gene: TRBJ2-3; CDR3 DNA: TGTGCCAGTAGCCGGGACAGGGTGGCAGATACGCAGTATTTT; CDR3 protein: CASSRDRVADTQYF
clone size: once; V gene: TRBV29-1; D gene: -; J gene: TRBJ2-5; CDR3 DNA: TGCACGTCATTGGGGGCCGAAGAGACCCAGTACTTC; CDR3 protein: CTSLGAEETQYF
clone size: -; V gene: TRBV12-3/TRBV12-4; D gene: -; J gene: TRBJ1-2; CDR3 DNA: TGTGCCAGCAGTTTGAGTAGTATGTATGGCTACACCTTC; CDR3 protein: CASSLSSMYGYTF
clone size: -; V gene: TRBV4-2; D gene: -; J gene: TRBJ2-3; CDR3 DNA: TGTGCCAGCAGCCCGGGACAAGGCGTGGATACGCAGTATTTT; CDR3 protein: CASSPGQGVDTQYF
clone size: once; V gene: TRBV5-8; D gene: -; J gene: TRBJ1-6; CDR3 DNA: TGTGCCAGTAGGAGGATAAATAATTCACCCCTCCACTTT; CDR3 protein: CASRRINNSPLHF